This T cell receptor beta chain comes out of a study of cytomegalovirus exposure and HLA in healthy donors. The PCR employed 60 Vbeta primers together with 13 Jbeta primers. TCRdb keeps only in-frame clones here, not all; method: immunoSEQ multiplex PCR. The sample has more than 150,000 clones; 80% to 85% are singletons. As regards this clone: A junction boundary mismatches the germline segment, possibly from a read error.

The CDR3 extends over 15 amino acids. CDR1 and CDR2 (germline): LGHNA, YNFKEQ. The receptor comes from a woman aged 18-35 years in good health and CMV-seropositive. The V gene is TRBV4-2, the J gene TRBJ2-6; no reliable D call. Specimen: PBMCs. CDR3 region: CASSQGQSLANGLTF. DNA of the CDR3: TGTGCCAGCAGCCAAGGCCAGAGCTTAGCCAACGGCCTGACTTTC.